The sequence of this T cell receptor (beta chain) was determined in a study of memory CD4+ T cells and cytomegalovirus serostatus. Unmatched junction bases numbered 12, after V lost 6 bases and J lost 7 bases. The CDR3 runs 16 residues. Germline-derived CDR1 and CDR2 are MDHEN and SYDVKM. Single viable CD3+CD4+CD8-CD45RO+ cells were sorted as the memory CD4+ T cells. TCRdb's table, derived via immunoSEQ multiplex PCR, lists solely in-frame clones and lacks some. The sample includes over 60,000 clones, roughly 80% of them seen just once. The sample was memory CD4+ T cells from blood. The sequence was collected from an adult in good health and CMV-seronegative. The chain has TRBV28 and TRBJ1-5, with 10 bases fitting TRBD1. The CDR3 bases are TGTGCCAGCAGACAAATCGGGACAGGGGTAACGCAGCCCCAGCATTTT. It yields the protein CASRQIGTGVTQPQHF.